This is a list of T cell receptor beta chains from one sample in a study of Ad26.COV2.S vaccination and SARS-CoV-2 variants. Only in-frame clones appear in the TCRdb table, and some are missing; sequencing was by immunoSEQ multiplex PCR. Of fewer than 400,000 clones listed, 70% to 90% are singletons. The sequences come from peripheral blood, collected in a trial of Ad26.COV2.S vaccine versus placebo. The source of these receptors is a person aged 18-65 years who received the Ad26.COV2.S COVID-19 vaccine or a placebo. The CDR3 runs from the conserved cysteine through the conserved F or W. A D gene is named only where the DNA matches it firmly. Not all rows give a size; the values are once, few, many and, for expanded clones, a class.

V gene	D gene	J gene	clone size	CDR3 protein	CDR3 DNA
TRBV6-2/TRBV6-3	TRBD2	TRBJ2-3	.	CASSRSGSGGDTQYF	TGTGCCAGCAGTAGGAGCGGGAGTGGGGGAGATACGCAGTATTTT
TRBV2	.	TRBJ1-3	few	CASRGRGSGNTIYF	TGTGCCAGCAGGGGACGCGGCTCTGGAAACACCATATATTTT
TRBV11-1	TRBD1	TRBJ2-4	.	CASRPTGNENIQYF	TGTGCCAGCAGGCCGACAGGGAACGAAAACATTCAGTACTTC
TRBV24-1	.	TRBJ1-2	.	CATSDRQYGYTF	TGTGCCACCAGTGACCGACAGTATGGCTACACCTTC
TRBV10-3	.	TRBJ1-4	.	CATKATNEKLFF	TGTGCCACGAAGGCAACTAATGAAAAACTGTTTTTT
TRBV13	.	TRBJ2-7	.	CASSLQGTEQYF	TGTGCCAGCAGCCTCCAGGGTACAGAGCAGTACTTC
TRBV7-3	.	TRBJ1-1	.	CASSLTGNTEAFF	TGTGCCAGCAGCTTAACTGGTAACACTGAAGCTTTCTTT
TRBV20-1	.	TRBJ2-7	once	CSAGNMGQYF	TGCAGTGCTGGGAACATGGGGCAGTACTTC
TRBV9	TRBD1	TRBJ1-3	.	CASSGQGASGNTIYF	TGTGCCAGCAGTGGACAGGGGGCGAGCGGAAACACCATATATTTT
TRBV27	TRBD1	TRBJ2-4	.	CASSLSGTGNGEAKNIQYF	TGTGCCAGCAGTCTATCCGGGACAGGGAACGGGGAAGCCAAAAACATTCAGTACTTC
TRBV6-5	.	TRBJ1-5	.	CASSLSSGNQPQHF	TGTGCCAGCAGTTTAAGTAGCGGCAATCAGCCCCAGCATTTT
TRBV6-2/TRBV6-3	TRBD1	TRBJ1-3	.	CASSFLGTATSGNTIYF	TGTGCCAGCAGTTTCCTTGGGACAGCGACCTCTGGAAACACCATATATTTT
TRBV7-2	.	TRBJ2-7	once	CASSPSAGYYEQYF	TGTGCCAGCAGCCCCTCGGCAGGCTACTACGAGCAGTACTTC
TRBV6-5	.	TRBJ2-3	.	CASSYGGGTTDTQYF	TGTGCCAGCAGTTACGGGGGAGGCACCACAGATACGCAGTATTTT
TRBV21-1	.	TRBJ2-1	.	CASSPGRSYNEQFF	TGTGCCAGCAGCCCGGGACGCTCCTACAATGAGCAGTTCTTC
TRBV27	TRBD2	TRBJ2-1	.	CASGPRLAGDNEQFF	TGTGCCAGCGGGCCCAGACTAGCGGGAGACAATGAGCAGTTCTTC
TRBV5-1	.	TRBJ2-7	.	CASARSSGSYEQYF	TGCGCCAGCGCCCGTAGTAGCGGCTCATACGAGCAGTACTTC
TRBV5-1	TRBD2	TRBJ2-1	.	CASSSPGLEGEQFF	TGCGCCAGCAGCTCTCCGGGACTAGAGGGTGAGCAGTTCTTC
TRBV19	TRBD1	TRBJ1-6	.	CASRPGQGKSPLHF	TGTGCCAGTAGGCCGGGACAGGGGAAATCACCCCTCCACTTT
TRBV24-1	.	TRBJ2-1	.	CATSDPTRDEQFF	TGTGCCACCAGTGACCCCACTAGGGACGAGCAGTTCTTC
TRBV12-3/TRBV12-4	.	TRBJ2-1	.	CASRAYNEQFF	TGTGCCAGCAGGGCCTACAATGAGCAGTTCTTC
TRBV9	.	TRBJ2-1	once	CASSVGPQGSSNEQFF	TGTGCCAGCAGCGTAGGCCCCCAGGGGTCAAGCAATGAGCAGTTCTTC
TRBV4-1	.	TRBJ1-4	.	CASSQGLMVEGFREKLFF	TGCGCCAGCAGCCAAGGACTTATGGTGGAGGGGTTTAGGGAAAAACTGTTTTTT
TRBV15	.	TRBJ1-1	.	CATSRVNAKAFF	TGTGCCACCAGCAGAGTCAACGCGAAAGCTTTCTTT
TRBV2	.	TRBJ2-7	.	CASSEGGSYEQYF	TGTGCCAGCAGTGAGGGCGGTTCCTACGAGCAGTACTTC
TRBV5-1	TRBD2	TRBJ2-1	.	CASQTSGVSSNEQFF	TGCGCCAGCCAGACTAGCGGGGTTTCTAGCAATGAGCAGTTCTTC
TRBV6-5	.	TRBJ1-1	.	CASSPSPGTEAFF	TGTGCCAGCAGCCCCTCCCCGGGGACTGAAGCTTTCTTT
TRBV27	TRBD2	TRBJ2-1	.	CASSSPLAGESGNYNEQFF	TGTGCCAGCAGTTCCCCACTAGCGGGAGAGTCGGGGAACTACAATGAGCAGTTCTTC
TRBV18	.	TRBJ1-4	.	CASSPWGVDQKLFF	TGTGCCAGCTCACCATGGGGGGTAGATCAGAAACTGTTTTTT